These T cell receptor beta chains were read from a single sample in a study of graft-versus-host responses after intestinal transplantation. Clones were sequenced by immunoSEQ multiplex PCR, and TCRdb holds only the in-frame ones, with some missing. The table lists about 14,000 clones, roughly 35% of them singletons. Specimen: alloreactive CD4+ T cells from a mixed lymphocyte reaction culture, collected before intestinal transplant. These receptors were collected from a human patient who received an intestinal transplant. The CDR3 runs from the conserved cysteine through the conserved F or W. The order of the fields is clone size, D gene, J gene, V gene, CDR3 DNA, CDR3 protein. D genes are given only for firm matches. Not every row has a clone size; where given, it reads once, few, many or a size class.

>-|-|TRBJ2-3|TRBV6-1
TGTGCCAGCAGTGAAGGGGGCGGGGGCACAGATACGCAGTATTTT
CASSEGGGGTDTQYF
>few|TRBD2|TRBJ2-3|TRBV6-7
TGTGCCGGGTCTATCGGGGCTAGCGGGGGGATAGGGGATACGCAGTATTTT
CAGSIGASGGIGDTQYF
>-|-|TRBJ1-2|TRBV4-1
TGCGCCAGCAGCCACCTCAACTGGGGCCCCTATGGCTACACCTTC
CASSHLNWGPYGYTF
>-|TRBD2|TRBJ2-3|TRBV19
TGTGCCAGTAGTCCCCGTGGTAGCGGGGGCACAGATACGCAGTATTTT
CASSPRGSGGTDTQYF
>few|TRBD2|TRBJ2-3|TRBV7-8
TGTGCCAGCAGCTTTACCCCGGGACTAGCGGGGGGCGGGCGGGATACGCAGTATTTT
CASSFTPGLAGGGRDTQYF
>-|-|TRBJ1-2|TRBV6-1
TGTGCCAGCAGTGCTACACCGGGGGGCGGGGGCGCGATCAACTATGGCTACACCTTC
CASSATPGGGGAINYGYTF
>few|-|TRBJ1-2|TRBV7-8
TGTGCCAGCAGCTTAATCGTTGGCGGCTACACCTTC
CASSLIVGGYTF
>-|TRBD1|TRBJ2-3|TRBV7-9
TGTGCCAGCAGCTCCACCGACAGGGCTCCAGATACGCAGTATTTT
CASSSTDRAPDTQYF
>-|TRBD1|TRBJ2-3|TRBV7-2
TGTGCCAGCAGCAGACAGGGGGCTACAGATACGCAGTATTTT
CASSRQGATDTQYF
>-|-|TRBJ2-1|TRBV19
TGTGCCAGCCAGGGGTGGGGAATTTACAATGAGCAGTTCTTC
CASQGWGIYNEQFF
>-|TRBD2|TRBJ2-7|TRBV25-1
TGTGCCAGCTCATGGGGGGGATTCTACGAGCAGTACTTC
CASSWGGFYEQYF
>few|TRBD1|TRBJ1-2|TRBV7-2
TGTGCCAGCAGCAGTCCCGGGACAGGGGTTTATGGCTACACCTTC
CASSSPGTGVYGYTF
>-|TRBD2|TRBJ2-5|TRBV10-2
TGCGCCAGCAAATGGACTAGCGGACCCGGGATGGAGACCCAGTACTTC
CASKWTSGPGMETQYF
>-|TRBD1|TRBJ1-2|TRBV29-1
TGCAGCGTATCGGGACAGGGGGTTACCTATGGCTACACCTTC
CSVSGQGVTYGYTF
>-|-|TRBJ2-5|TRBV18
TGTGCCAGCTCACCCCTGTACCAAGAGACCCAGTACTTC
CASSPLYQETQYF
>-|TRBD1|TRBJ1-6|TRBV7-2
TGTGCCAGCAGCCTAGCGGGACAGGGATTCGGATCACCCCTCCACTTT
CASSLAGQGFGSPLHF
>-|TRBD1|TRBJ1-1|TRBV30
TGTGCCTGGAGTAAAGACCTCCGACAGGGCGGGACTCGGGTCACTGAAGCTTTCTTT
CAWSKDLRQGGTRVTEAFF
>-|-|TRBJ1-2|TRBV11-2
TGTGCCAGCAGCCCCCCGGGACACCTAAACTATGGCTACACCTTC
CASSPPGHLNYGYTF
>-|TRBD1|TRBJ2-7|TRBV10-1
TGCGCCAGCAGTGAGCAGACAGGGGCGGCCTACGAGCAGTACTTC
CASSEQTGAAYEQYF
>once|-|TRBJ1-2|TRBV7-9
TGTGCCAGCAGCCCTACGGGGGGGAGGTGGGATGGCTACACCTTC
CASSPTGGRWDGYTF
>-|TRBD1|TRBJ1-1|TRBV5-1
TGCGCCAGCAGCTTGGGTCAGGGGGCATCGGGGACTGAAGCTTTCTTT
CASSLGQGASGTEAFF
>-|TRBD2|TRBJ2-2|TRBV7-2
TGTGCCAGCAGCTTTCCTAGCGGGGGGGCGAACACCGGGGAGCTGTTTTTT
CASSFPSGGANTGELFF
>-|-|TRBJ2-7|TRBV12-2
TGTGCAAGTCGCTTATGGGGATCTAAAGGGGACACCCGACTGCGGGACGAGCAGTACTTC
CASRLWGSKGDTRLRDEQYF
>-|-|TRBJ1-1|TRBV23-1
TGCGCCAGCAGTCAACATCCGGGGGAAGCTTTCTTT
CASSQHPGEAFF
>-|TRBD2|TRBJ2-1|TRBV10-3
TGTGCCATCAGAAGGACTAGCGGGGGACCATCGCATGAGCAGTTCTTC
CAIRRTSGGPSHEQFF
>-|-|TRBJ2-1|TRBV18
TGTGCCAGCTCACCAACACTAGCCGAGGTCGATGAGCAGTTCTTC
CASSPTLAEVDEQFF
>-|TRBD1|TRBJ1-2|TRBV19
TGTGCCAGTAGTACCTTCCGGGACAGGGCATTAGATGGCTACACCTTC
CASSTFRDRALDGYTF
>-|TRBD2|TRBJ2-3|TRBV5-1
TGCGCCAGCACCACCTTAAAGCGGGGGAGTACAGATACGCAGTATTTT
CASTTLKRGSTDTQYF
>-|-|TRBJ2-1|TRBV7-9
TGTGCCAGCAGCTTAGGATTAGCGCTGAACAATGAGCAGTTCTTC
CASSLGLALNNEQFF
>-|-|TRBJ2-5|TRBV7-2
TGTGCCAGCAGCTTTGGCCCCCCCCAGTACTTC
CASSFGPPQYF
>once|TRBD2|TRBJ2-7|TRBV7-9
TGTGCCAGCAGCGGGGAGCGGGGCGGGATTCTCTACGAGCAGTACTTC
CASSGERGGILYEQYF
>-|-|TRBJ2-2|TRBV27
TGTGCCAGCAGTTCCCTCGGGACACCGGGGCTAGGTACCGGGGAGCTGTTTTTT
CASSSLGTPGLGTGELFF